This TCR beta chain was identified during a study of T cell responses to AZD1222 COVID-19 vaccine. Study-level background: Second doses were pooled across both intervals (about 4 or about 12 weeks).

Study results and limitations: Donors skewed white British and female; clonal diversity was possibly underestimated. Of the AZD1222 recipients, only 5 to 7 were seropositive at baseline.

Germline V gives CDR1 MNHEY, CDR2 SVGEGT. The trim removed 6 bases at V and 2 bases at J, leaving 11 bases unmatched. CDR3 length equals 17 residues. Sequencing used immunoSEQ multiplex PCR; TCRdb keeps in-frame clones, though not all of them. Seen here are about 150,000 clones, around 84% observed once, and the top ten hold roughly 4.3%. A remark on this clone: What it recognizes is unknown.

This receptor was identified in an adult in good health. The chain joins TRBV6-2 or TRBV6-3 to TRBJ2-1, with TRBD2 matching over 9 bases. The sequencing here drew on peripheral blood, taken on day 0 of AZD1222 vaccination. CDR3 nucleotides: TGTGCCAGCAGCACCCCCCGGGGCGGGGGGGCCTACAATGAGCAGTTCTTC. Its translation is CASSTPRGGGAYNEQFF.